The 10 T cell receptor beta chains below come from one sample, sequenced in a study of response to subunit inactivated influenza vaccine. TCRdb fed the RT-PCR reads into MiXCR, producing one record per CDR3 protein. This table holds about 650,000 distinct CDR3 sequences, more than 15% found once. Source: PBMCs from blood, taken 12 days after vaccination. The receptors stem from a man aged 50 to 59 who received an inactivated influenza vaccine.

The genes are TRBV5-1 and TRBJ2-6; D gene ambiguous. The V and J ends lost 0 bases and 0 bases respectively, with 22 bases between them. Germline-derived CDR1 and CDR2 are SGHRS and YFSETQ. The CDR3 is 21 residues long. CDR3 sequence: CASSLVAVADTPLSGANVLTF. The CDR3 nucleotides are TGCGCCAGCAGCTTGGTGGCAGTTGCGGATACGCCGCTCTCTGGGGCCAACGTCCTGACTTTC.

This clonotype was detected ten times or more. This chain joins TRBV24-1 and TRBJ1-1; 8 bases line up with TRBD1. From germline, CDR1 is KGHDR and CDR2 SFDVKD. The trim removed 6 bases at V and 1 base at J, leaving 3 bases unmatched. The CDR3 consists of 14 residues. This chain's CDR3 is CATSNGQGNTEAFF. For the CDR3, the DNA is TGTGCCACCAGTAATGGACAGGGGAACACTGAAGCTTTCTTT.

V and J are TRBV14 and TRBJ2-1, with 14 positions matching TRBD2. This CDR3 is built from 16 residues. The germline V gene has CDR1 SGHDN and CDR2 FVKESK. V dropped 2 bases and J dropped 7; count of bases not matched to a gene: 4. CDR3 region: CASSQLGLAGENEQFF. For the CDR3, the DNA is TGTGCCAGCAGCCAACTGGGACTAGCGGGAGAGAATGAGCAGTTCTTC. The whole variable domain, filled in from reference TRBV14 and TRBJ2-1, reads EAGVTQFPSHSVIEKGQTVTLRCDPISGHDNLYWYRRVMGKEIKFLLHFVKESKQDESGMPNNRFLAERTGGTYSTLKVQPAELEDSGVYFCASSQLGLAGENEQFFGPGTRLTVL.

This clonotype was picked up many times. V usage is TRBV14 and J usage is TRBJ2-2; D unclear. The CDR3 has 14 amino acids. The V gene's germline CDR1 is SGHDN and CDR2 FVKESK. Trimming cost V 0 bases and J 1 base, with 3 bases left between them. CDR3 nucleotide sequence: TGTGCCAGCAGCCAAGATTGGAACACCGGGGAGCTGTTTTTT. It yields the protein CASSQDWNTGELFF.

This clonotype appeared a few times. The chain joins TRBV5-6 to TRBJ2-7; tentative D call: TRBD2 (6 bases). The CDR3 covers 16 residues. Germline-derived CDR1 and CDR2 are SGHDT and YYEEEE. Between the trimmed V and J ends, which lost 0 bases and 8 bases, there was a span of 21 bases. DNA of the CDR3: TGTGCCAGCAGCTTGGCCGGGTCGGGGGTTTACGATAAGCAGTACTTC. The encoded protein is CASSLAGSGVYDKQYF.

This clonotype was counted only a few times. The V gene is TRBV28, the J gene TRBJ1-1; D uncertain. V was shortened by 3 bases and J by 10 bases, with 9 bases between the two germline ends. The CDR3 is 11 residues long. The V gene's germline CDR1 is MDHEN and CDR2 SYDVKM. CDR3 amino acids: CASSFGRVAFF. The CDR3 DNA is TGTGCCAGCAGTTTCGGACGAGTAGCTTTCTTT. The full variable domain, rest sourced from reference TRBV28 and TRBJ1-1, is DVKVTQSSRYLVKRTGEKVFLECVQDMDHENMFWYRQDPGLGLRLIYFSYDVKMKEKGDIPEGYSVSREKKERFSLILESASTNQTSMYLCASSFGRVAFFGQGTRLTVV.

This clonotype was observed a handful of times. The CDR3 sequence: CAISESRREPGTQYF. CDR3 coding DNA: TGTGCCATCAGTGAGTCCCGTAGGGAACCGGGTACGCAGTATTTT. The J gene is TRBJ2-3, the V gene TRBV10-3, with unresolved D. Trimming took 0 bases from V and 8 from J, leaving 15 bases between them. The germline V gene encodes CDR1 ENHRY and CDR2 SYGVKD. The length of the CDR3 is 15 residues.

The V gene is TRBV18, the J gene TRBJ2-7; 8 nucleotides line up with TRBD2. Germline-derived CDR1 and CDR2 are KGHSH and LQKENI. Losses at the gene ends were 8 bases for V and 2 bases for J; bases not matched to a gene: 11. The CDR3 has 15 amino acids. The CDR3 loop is CASTGGQGRTYEQYF. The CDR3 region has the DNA TGTGCCAGCACGGGGGGGCAGGGCCGTACCTACGAGCAGTACTTC.

Here the CDR3 DNA reads TGTGCCAGCAGTGAAGGTCAGGGTGGACCCTACGAGCAGTACTTC. Amino acid sequence: CASSEGQGGPYEQYF. V gene TRBV2 combines with J gene TRBJ2-7; D possibly corresponds to TRBD1 (5 bases). The CDR3 contains 15 residues. V gave up 1 base and J gave up 2 bases, with 12 bases separating them. Germline V gene lookup returns CDR1 SNHLY and CDR2 FYNNEI.

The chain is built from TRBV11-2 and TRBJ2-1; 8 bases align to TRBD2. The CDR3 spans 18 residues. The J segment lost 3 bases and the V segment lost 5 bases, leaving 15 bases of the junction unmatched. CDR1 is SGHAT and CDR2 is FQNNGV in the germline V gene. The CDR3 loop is CASSPAGGGRELYNEQFF. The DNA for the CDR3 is TGTGCCAGCAGCCCCGCGGGAGGAGGGCGAGAACTCTACAATGAGCAGTTCTTC.